This T cell receptor (beta chain) was recovered during a study of blood T cells in healthy people across ages (dated by TCRdb to between 2015 and 2017). Some background on the complete study: In model experiments, template switching captured about one uniquely barcoded TCR beta cDNA molecule for every two T cells. Age-related changes in TCR beta repertoire diversity were measured in the study by deep sequencing normalized with unique cDNA molecular identifiers. Four age groups were formed from the donors: young (average around 15 years), middle-aged (around 37), aged (around 68) and long-lived (about 80). To avoid experimental bias, donors of different ages were randomly spread across the sequencing lanes. Two additional independent replicas of 1 million unique cDNA reads from the same blood draw were analyzed for two donors (one aged 18 to 30 and one aged 80 or older). General study outcomes and caveats: The long-lived group showed more naive CD4+ T cells, fewer expanded clones and increased TCR diversity than the aged group, suggesting age selection. Conclusive comparison of naive and antigen-experienced compartments was prevented by the profiling of bulk unsorted PBMCs. Observed TCR beta diversity per million T cells fell roughly linearly with age, and a significant reduction was already apparent by age about 36. Because donor CMV infection status was unknown, age-related changes in expanded clonotypes were potentially confounded. Total diversity estimates from one million sequenced T cells were considered lower bounds and underestimates. The percentage of naive T cells measured by flow cytometry correlated strongly with observed TCR beta diversity.

Donors were a few dozen systemically healthy Caucasian individuals from Russia aged 6 to 90 years. About 10 milliliters of peripheral blood were collected from each donor into EDTA-treated Vacutainer tubes. PBMCs were isolated by Ficoll-Paque density-gradient centrifugation, with at least 6 million obtained per sample. Trizol reagent was used to extract total RNA from PBMCs, with at least 6 micrograms per sample. For every donor, flow cytometry on a PBMC aliquot measured the percentage of naive CD45RAhigh/CD27high T cells. Libraries were made using 5' RACE. The sequencing machine was an Illumina HiSeq 2500. A second PCR of roughly 6 to 11 cycles was run with a J-beta primer mix and a sample-barcoded 5' primer. A unique molecular identifier was introduced onto each TCR beta cDNA molecule by a template-switch 5' adaptor carrying 12 random nucleotides. At least 2.5 million CDR3-containing paired-end reads were obtained from each sample. First-strand cDNA synthesis was performed from all RNA using the Mint cDNA synthesis kit, with priming by a TRBC-specific oligonucleotide. Following uracil-DNA glycosylase treatment, a first 18-cycle PCR with universal primers M1SS and BC2_uni_R was performed on all cDNA. The source study handled its data this way. For normalization, 1 million high-quality reads were randomly selected from each sample, with every read carrying a distinct molecular identifier. Instead of being binned into consensus sequences, reads that shared molecular identifiers were thrown out. MiTCR, run with a Q25 quality threshold and the strictest error-elimination algorithm, handled CDR3 identification, clonotype clustering and error correction. A nonparametric unseen species model with Euler transformation was used to estimate a lower bound on total TCR beta diversity. The public reads were run again by TCRdb, first through fastp at Q25 and then through MiXCR, and only productive beta chains were kept. Every CDR3 protein is listed once, alongside the most common genes and DNA of its rows. The V and J calls were determined by TCRdb, not by the authors. The sample yields more than 800,000 distinct CDR3 sequences; around 43% were counted once. Together, the top ten hold 18% of the sample.

In the case of this clonotype: Its target antigen remains unknown. The record has no base qualities; no much larger clone is one base away.

The germline V gene (reference sequence) supplies CDR1 WNHNN and CDR2 SYGVQD. Reading from cysteine to phenylalanine, the CDR3 counts 13 amino acids. CDR3 DNA only is kept here, 39 bases in frame from base 1. Deletion took 3 bases off V and 2 bases off J, with a span of 4 bases between the germline ends. The receptor was isolated from a woman in her sixties in good health. The sequence is built from TRBV10-1 and TRBJ2-2; the D gene cannot be resolved reliably. Source material: blood. The CDR3 has the sequence CASSELNTGELFF. The DNA sequence is TGCGCCAGCAGTGAACTCAACACCGGGGAGCTGTTTTTT.